This entry is about one TCR beta chain. Its antigen is currently unknown. The data were taken from a study of cytomegalovirus exposure and HLA in healthy donors. Study overall: The study placed 80% to 90% of its 398 genotyped donors in the Caucasian-associated ancestry cluster. Findings and limits, study-wide: Immune exposure was documented only through CMV serostatus. The authors later found most CMV-associated TCR beta chains appeared HLA-restricted. The study flagged 150 to 200 TCR beta chains as cytomegalovirus-associated.

The V end lost 6 bases, the J end lost 1 base, and 16 bases lay between the germline ends. Looked up from germline, CDR1 is LNHDA and CDR2 is SQIVND (reference sequence). This CDR3 spans 15 amino acids. PCR was performed using 60 Vbeta and 13 Jbeta primers. Clones were read by immunoSEQ multiplex PCR, and TCRdb kept only the in-frame ones, dropping some. The table shows about 140,000 clones, with roughly a tenth occurring only once. What was sequenced was PBMCs. The genes are TRBV19 and TRBJ2-7; D perhaps matches TRBD2 (6 bases). The clonotype was recovered from a male donor in good health and CMV-seronegative. DNA for the CDR3: TGTGCCAGTAGCCCGGGACTCTACGGGTCCTACGAGCAGTACTTC. Its protein product is CASSPGLYGSYEQYF.